There are a few counts of the clone carrying this T cell receptor (beta chain). Its antigen is unidentified. The Oncomine TCR Beta short-read assay sequenced DNA from cultured CD4+ T cells. TCRdb redid the calling of the PCR reads with MiXCR, one entry per CDR3 protein. Among 15,000 or so distinct CDR3 sequences, approximately 56% were seen once, and the ten largest hold around 7.4%. The CDR3 length is 17 residues. Germline CDR1 reads MNHEY; CDR2 reads SMNVEV (reference sequence). V lost 0 bases and J 4 bases, leaving 18 bases between the germline ends. The data belong to a study of vaccination and CD4 T cells after COVID-19. Regarding treatment: approximately nine-day PBMC culture with coronavirus spike peptide pools or control peptides (ViraFEST assay).

The genes are TRBV27 and TRBJ1-2; D might be TRBD1 (6 bases). The material sequenced was CD4+ T cells from blood, cultured in vitro. The TCR comes from a human donor who had recovered from COVID-19. Written as DNA, the CDR3 is TGTGCCAGCAGTTTATCCTGGGGGCAGGATCGGGGCTATGGCTACACCTTC. Translated: CASSLSWGQDRGYGYTF.